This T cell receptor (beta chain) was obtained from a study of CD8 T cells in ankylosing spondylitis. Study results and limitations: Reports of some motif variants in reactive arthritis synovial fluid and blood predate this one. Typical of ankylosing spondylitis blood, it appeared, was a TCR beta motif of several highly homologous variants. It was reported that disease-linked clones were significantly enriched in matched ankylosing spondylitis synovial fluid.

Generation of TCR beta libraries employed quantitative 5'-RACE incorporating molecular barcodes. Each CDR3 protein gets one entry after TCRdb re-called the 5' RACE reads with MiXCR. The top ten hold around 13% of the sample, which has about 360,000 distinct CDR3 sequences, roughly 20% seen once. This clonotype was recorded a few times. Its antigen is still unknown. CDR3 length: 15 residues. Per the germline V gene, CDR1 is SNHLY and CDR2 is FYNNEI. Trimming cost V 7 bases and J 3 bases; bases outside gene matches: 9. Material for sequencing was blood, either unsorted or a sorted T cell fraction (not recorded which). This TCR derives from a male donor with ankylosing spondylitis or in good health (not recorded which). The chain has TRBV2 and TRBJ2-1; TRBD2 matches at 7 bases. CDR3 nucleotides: TGTGCCAGCAAGGGAACTTGGGACTACTACAATGAGCAGTTCTTC. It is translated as CASKGTWDYYNEQFF. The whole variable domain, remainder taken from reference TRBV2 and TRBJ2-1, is EPEVTQTPSHQVTQMGQEVILRCVPISNHLYFYWYRQILGQKVEFLVSFYNNEISEKSEIFDDQFSVERPDGSNFTLKIRSTKLEDSAMYFCASKGTWDYYNEQFFGPGTRLTVL.